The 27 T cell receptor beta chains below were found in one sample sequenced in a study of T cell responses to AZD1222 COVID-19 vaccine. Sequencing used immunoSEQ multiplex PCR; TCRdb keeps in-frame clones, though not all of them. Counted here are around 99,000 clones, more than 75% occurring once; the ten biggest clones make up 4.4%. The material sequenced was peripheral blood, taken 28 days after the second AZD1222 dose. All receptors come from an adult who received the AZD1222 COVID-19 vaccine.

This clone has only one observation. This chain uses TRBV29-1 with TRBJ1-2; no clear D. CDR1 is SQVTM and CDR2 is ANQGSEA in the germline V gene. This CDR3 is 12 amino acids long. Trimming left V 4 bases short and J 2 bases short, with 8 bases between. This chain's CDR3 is CSVVLDNYGYTF. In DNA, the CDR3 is TGCAGCGTTGTATTAGACAACTATGGCTACACCTTC.

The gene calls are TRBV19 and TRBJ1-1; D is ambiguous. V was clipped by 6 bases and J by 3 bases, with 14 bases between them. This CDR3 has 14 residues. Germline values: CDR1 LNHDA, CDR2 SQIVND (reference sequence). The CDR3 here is CASRDQPRDTEAFF. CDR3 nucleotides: TGTGCCAGTAGAGATCAACCCCGGGACACTGAAGCTTTCTTT.

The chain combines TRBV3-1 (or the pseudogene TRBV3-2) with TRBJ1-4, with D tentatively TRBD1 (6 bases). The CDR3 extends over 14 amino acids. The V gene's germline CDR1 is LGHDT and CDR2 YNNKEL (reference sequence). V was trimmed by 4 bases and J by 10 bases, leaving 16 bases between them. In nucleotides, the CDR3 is TGTGCCAGCAGCCCGGGACAAATCGCTGGAAAACTGTTTTTT. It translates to CASSPGQIAGKLFF.

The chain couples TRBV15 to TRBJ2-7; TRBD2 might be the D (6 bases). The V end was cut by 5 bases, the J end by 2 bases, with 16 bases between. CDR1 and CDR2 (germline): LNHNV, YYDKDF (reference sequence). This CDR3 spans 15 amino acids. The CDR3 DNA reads TGTGCCACCAGCGGGACCGGGACTCAAACCTACGAGCAGTACTTC. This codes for CATSGTGTQTYEQYF.

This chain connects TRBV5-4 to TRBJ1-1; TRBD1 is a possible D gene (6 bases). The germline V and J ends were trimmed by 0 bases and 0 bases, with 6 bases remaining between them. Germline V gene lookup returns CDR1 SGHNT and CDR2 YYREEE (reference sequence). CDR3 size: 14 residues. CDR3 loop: CASSLGQVNTEAFF. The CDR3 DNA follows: TGTGCCAGCAGCTTGGGACAGGTGAACACTGAAGCTTTCTTT.

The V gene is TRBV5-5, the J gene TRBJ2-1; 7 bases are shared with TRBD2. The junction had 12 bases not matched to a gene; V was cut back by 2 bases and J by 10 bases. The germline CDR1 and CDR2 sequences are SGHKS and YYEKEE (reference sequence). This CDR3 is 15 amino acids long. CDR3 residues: CASSFPRLAPGEQFF. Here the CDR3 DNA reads TGTGCCAGCAGCTTCCCGAGACTAGCCCCCGGCGAGCAGTTCTTC.

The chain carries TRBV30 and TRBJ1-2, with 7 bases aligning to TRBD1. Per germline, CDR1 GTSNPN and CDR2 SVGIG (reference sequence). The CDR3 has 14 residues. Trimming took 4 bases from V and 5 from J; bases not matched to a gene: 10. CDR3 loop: CAWMPATGRYGYTF. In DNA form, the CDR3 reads TGTGCCTGGATGCCCGCGACAGGGCGATATGGCTACACCTTC.

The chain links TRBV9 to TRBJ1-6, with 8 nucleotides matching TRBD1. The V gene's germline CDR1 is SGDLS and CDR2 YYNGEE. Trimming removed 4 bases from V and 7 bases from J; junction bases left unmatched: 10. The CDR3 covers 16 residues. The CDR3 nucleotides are TGTGCCAGCAGCCTTCGGGGACAGGTTTTGAATTCACCCCTCCACTTT. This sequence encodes CASSLRGQVLNSPLHF. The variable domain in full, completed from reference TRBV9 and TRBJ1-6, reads DSGVTQTPKHLITATGQRVTLRCSPRSGDLSVYWYQQSLDQGLQFLIQYYNGEERAKGNILERFSAQQFPDLHSELNLSSLELGDSALYFCASSLRGQVLNSPLHFGNGTRLTVT.

The CDR3 is CASSFWGEQYF. The CDR3 nucleotides are TGTGCCAGCAGTTTTTGGGGAGAGCAGTACTTC. This chain uses TRBV27 with TRBJ2-7; unclear D gene. Germline CDR1 reads MNHEY; CDR2 reads SMNVEV (reference sequence). Trimming took 3 bases from V and 7 from J, leaving 7 bases between them. This CDR3 spans 11 amino acids.

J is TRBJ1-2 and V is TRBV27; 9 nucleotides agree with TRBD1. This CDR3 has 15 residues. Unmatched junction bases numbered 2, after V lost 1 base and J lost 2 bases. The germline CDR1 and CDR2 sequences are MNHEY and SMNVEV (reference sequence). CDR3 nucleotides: TGTGCCAGCAGTTTATTACAGGGGGCGAACTATGGCTACACCTTC. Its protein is CASSLLQGANYGYTF.

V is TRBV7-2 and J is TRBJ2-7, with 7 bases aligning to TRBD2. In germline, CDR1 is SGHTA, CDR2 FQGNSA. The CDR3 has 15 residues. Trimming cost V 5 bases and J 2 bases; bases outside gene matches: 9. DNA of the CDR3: TGTGCCAGCAGCCCTTGGGCAAGCGGGACCTACGAGCAGTACTTC. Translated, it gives CASSPWASGTYEQYF.

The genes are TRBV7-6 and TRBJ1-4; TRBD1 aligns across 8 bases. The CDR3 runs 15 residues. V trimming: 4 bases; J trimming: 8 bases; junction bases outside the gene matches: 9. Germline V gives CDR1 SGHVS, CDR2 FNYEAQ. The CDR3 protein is CASSSRQGFGEKLFF. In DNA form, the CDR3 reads TGTGCCAGCAGCTCCCGACAGGGGTTTGGGGAAAAACTGTTTTTT.

For the CDR3, the DNA is TGTGCCAGCAGCCAAGAAGCGGGGGGGACGTCCTATGGCTACACCTTC. It encodes CASSQEAGGTSYGYTF. V is TRBV4-2 and J is TRBJ1-2, with D possibly being TRBD1 (5 bases). The germline V gene encodes CDR1 LGHNA and CDR2 YNFKEQ. Deletions cut 0 bases from V and 4 bases from J, with 15 bases between. This CDR3 has 16 amino acids.

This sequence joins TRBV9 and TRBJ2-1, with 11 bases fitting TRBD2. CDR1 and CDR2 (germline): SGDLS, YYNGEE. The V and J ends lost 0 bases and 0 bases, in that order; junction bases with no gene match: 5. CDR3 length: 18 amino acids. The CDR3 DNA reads TGTGCCAGCAGCGTAGGGGCTAGCGGGAGGAGCTCCTACAATGAGCAGTTCTTC. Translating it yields CASSVGASGRSSYNEQFF.

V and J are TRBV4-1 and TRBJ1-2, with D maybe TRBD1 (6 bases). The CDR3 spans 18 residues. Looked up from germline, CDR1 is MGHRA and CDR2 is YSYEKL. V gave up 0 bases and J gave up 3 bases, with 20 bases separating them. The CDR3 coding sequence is TGCGCCAGCAGCCAAGAACTAGCGACAGGCAATTACGACTATGGCTACACCTTC. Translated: CASSQELATGNYDYGYTF.

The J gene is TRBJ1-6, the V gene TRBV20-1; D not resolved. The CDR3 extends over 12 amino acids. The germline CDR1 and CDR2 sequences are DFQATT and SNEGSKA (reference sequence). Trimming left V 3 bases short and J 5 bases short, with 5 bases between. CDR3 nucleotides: TGCAGTGCTAGTGAGGATAATTCACCCCTCCACTTT. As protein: CSASEDNSPLHF.

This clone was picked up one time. CDR3 sequence reads: CASSLAGQLNSPLHF. The CDR3 DNA reads as TGTGCCAGCAGCTTAGCCGGACAGCTTAATTCACCCCTCCACTTT. This sequence joins TRBV7-9 and TRBJ1-6; tentative D call: TRBD1 (6 bases). Trimming stripped 0 bases from V and 6 bases from J, with 9 bases between. This CDR3 is built from 15 residues. Germline lookup yields CDR1 SEHNR and CDR2 FQNEAQ (reference sequence).

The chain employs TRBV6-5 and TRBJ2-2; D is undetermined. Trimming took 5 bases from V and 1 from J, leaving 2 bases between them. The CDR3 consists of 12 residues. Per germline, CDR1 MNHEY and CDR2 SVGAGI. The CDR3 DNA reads TGTGCCAGCAGTCAGAACACCGGGGAGCTGTTTTTT. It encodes CASSQNTGELFF.

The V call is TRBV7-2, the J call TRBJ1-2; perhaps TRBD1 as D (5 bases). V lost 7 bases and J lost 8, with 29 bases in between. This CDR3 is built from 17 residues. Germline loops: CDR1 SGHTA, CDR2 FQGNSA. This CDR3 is CASTGDLVAQVIHGYTF. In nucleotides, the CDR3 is TGTGCCAGCACCGGGGACTTGGTTGCACAGGTGATCCACGGCTACACCTTC.

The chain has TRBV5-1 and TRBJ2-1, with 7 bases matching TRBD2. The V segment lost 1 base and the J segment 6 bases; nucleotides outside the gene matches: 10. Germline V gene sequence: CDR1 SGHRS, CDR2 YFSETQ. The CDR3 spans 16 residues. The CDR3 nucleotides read TGCGCCAGCAGCTTGACGGGCGGGAGTGTGCGCAATGAGCAGTTCTTC. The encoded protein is CASSLTGGSVRNEQFF. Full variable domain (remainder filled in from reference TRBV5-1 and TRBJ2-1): KAGVTQTPRYLIKTRGQQVTLSCSPISGHRSVSWYQQTPGQGLQFLFEYFSETQRNKGNFPGRFSGRQFSNSRSEMNVSTLELGDSALYLCASSLTGGSVRNEQFFGPGTRLTVL.

This CDR3 reads CASSPRTGAYEQYF. Here the CDR3 DNA reads TGTGCCAGCAGCCCCCGGACAGGGGCCTACGAGCAGTACTTC. The chain links TRBV9 to TRBJ2-7; 9 positions match TRBD1. This CDR3 has 14 residues. Germline CDR1 SGDLS, CDR2 YYNGEE. The V and J ends lost 4 bases and 2 bases, in that order; junction bases with no gene match: 4.

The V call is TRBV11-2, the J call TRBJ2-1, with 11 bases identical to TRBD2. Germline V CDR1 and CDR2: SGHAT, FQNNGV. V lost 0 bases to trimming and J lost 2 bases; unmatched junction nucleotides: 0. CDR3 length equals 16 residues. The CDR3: CASSLELAGAYNEQFF. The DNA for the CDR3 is TGTGCCAGCAGCTTAGAACTAGCGGGGGCCTACAATGAGCAGTTCTTC.

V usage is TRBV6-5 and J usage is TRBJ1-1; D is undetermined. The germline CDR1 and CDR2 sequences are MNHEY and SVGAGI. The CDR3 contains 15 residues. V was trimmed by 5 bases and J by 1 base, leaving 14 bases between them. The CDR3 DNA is TGTGCCAGCAGTATGGACCGACCTCCGAACACTGAAGCTTTCTTT. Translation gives CASSMDRPPNTEAFF.

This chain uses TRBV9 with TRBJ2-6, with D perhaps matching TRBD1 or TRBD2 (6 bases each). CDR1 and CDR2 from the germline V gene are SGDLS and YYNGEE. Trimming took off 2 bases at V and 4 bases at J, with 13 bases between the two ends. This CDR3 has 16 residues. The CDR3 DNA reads TGTGCCAGCAGCGTCCCCCGGGGGCAAGGGGCCAACGTCCTGACTTTC. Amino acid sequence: CASSVPRGQGANVLTF.

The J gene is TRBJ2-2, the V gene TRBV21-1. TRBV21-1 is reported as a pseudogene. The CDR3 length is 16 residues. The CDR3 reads CASPPWGADYTGELFF. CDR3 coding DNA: TGTGCCAGCCCCCCTTGGGGGGCAGATTACACCGGGGAGCTGTTTTTT.

DNA for the CDR3: TGTGCCAGCAGTTTTGGCCCTAGCGGGCGAATTAGCTCCTACGAGCAGTACTTC. Its translation: CASSFGPSGRISSYEQYF. The chain joins TRBV27 to TRBJ2-7, with TRBD2 matching 8 bases. V was pared by 3 bases and J by 0 bases, with 13 bases of the junction left unmatched. The CDR3 is made up of 18 amino acids. Germline V CDR1 and CDR2: MNHEY, SMNVEV (reference sequence).

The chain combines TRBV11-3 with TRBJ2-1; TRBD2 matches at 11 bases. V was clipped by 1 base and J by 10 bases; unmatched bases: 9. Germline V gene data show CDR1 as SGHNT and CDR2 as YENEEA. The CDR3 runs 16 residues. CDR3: CASSLGGTSGGREQFF. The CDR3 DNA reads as TGTGCCAGCAGCTTAGGGGGGACTAGCGGAGGGAGGGAGCAGTTCTTC.